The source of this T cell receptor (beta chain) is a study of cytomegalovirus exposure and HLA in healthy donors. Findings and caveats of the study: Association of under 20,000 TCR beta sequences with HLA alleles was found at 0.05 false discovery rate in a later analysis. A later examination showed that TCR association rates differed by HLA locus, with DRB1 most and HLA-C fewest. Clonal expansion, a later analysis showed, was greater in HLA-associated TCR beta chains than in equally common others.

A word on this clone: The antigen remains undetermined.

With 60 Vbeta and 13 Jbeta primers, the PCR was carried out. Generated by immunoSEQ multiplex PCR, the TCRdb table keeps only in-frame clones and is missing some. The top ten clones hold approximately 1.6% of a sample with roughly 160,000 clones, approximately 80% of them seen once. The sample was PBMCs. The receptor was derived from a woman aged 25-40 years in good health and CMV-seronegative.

CDR3 DNA sequence: TGTGCCAGCAGTGAAAGAGTCAGGGGGAATTCACCCCTCCACTTT. Its protein product is CASSERVRGNSPLHF. The chain is built from TRBV2 and TRBJ1-6; 7 positions match TRBD1. The germline V gene encodes CDR1 SNHLY and CDR2 FYNNEI. V shed 2 bases, J shed 7 bases, and the junction held 5 bases outside the gene matches. CDR3 length: 15 amino acids.